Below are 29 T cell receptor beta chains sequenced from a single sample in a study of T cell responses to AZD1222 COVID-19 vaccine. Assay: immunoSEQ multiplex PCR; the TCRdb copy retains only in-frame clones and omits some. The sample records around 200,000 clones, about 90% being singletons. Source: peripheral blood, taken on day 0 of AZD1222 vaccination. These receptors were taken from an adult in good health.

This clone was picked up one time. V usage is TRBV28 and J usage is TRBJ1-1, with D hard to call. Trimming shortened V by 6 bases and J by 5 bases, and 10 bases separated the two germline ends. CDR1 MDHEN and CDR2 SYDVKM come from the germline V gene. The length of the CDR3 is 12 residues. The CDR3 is CASSDERTEAFF. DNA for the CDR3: TGTGCCAGCAGCGATGAGAGAACTGAAGCTTTCTTT.

CDR3 in DNA: TGTGCCAGCAACGGGCCCAATCAGCCCCAGCATTTT. Translated: CASNGPNQPQHF. This chain uses TRBV6-5 with TRBJ1-5, with D hard to call. Per the germline V gene, CDR1 is MNHEY and CDR2 is SVGAGI. The CDR3 covers 12 residues. Trimming took 7 bases from V and 3 from J, leaving 7 bases between them.

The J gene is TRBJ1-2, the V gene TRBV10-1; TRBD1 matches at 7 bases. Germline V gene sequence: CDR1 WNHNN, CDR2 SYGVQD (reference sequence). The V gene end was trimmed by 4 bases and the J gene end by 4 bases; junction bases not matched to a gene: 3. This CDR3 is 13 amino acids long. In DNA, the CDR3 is TGCGCCAGCAGTGGGGACAGAAGCTATGGCTACACCTTC. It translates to CASSGDRSYGYTF.

The CDR3 nucleotides are TGTGCCAGCAGACAGGGGGCAGAAGTCCCGGGACTAGCAGCCGGACGGGACCGTGTATACGAGCAGTACTTC. This codes for CASRQGAEVPGLAAGRDRVYEQYF. This sequence joins TRBV21-1 and TRBJ2-7; the table gives TRBD2 as D, unverified against the DNA. TRBV21-1 is termed a pseudogene. This CDR3 comprises 24 residues.

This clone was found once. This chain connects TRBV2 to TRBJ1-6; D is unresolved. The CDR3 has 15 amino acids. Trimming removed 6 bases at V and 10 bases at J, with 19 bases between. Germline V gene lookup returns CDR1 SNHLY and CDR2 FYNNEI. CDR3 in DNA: TGTGCCAGCAGAGCTTACCGGGAAGCGGGGTCACCCCTCCACTTT. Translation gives CASRAYREAGSPLHF.

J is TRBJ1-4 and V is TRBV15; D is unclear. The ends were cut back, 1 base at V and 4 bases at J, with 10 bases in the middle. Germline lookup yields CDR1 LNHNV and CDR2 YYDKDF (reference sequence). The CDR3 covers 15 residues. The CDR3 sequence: CATSRGEGINEKLFF. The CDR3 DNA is TGTGCCACCAGCAGAGGTGAAGGGATTAATGAAAAACTGTTTTTT.

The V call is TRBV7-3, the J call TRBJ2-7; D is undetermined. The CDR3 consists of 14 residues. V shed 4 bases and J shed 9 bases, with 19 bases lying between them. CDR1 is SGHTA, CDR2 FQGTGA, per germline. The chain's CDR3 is CASSSRAPASVQYF. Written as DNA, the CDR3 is TGTGCCAGCAGCTCCCGCGCCCCGGCTTCTGTGCAGTACTTC. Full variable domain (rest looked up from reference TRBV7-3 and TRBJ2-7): GAGVSQTPSNKVTEKGKYVELRCDPISGHTALYWYRQSLGQGPEFLIYFQGTGAADDSGLPNDRFFAVRPEGSVSTLKIQRTERGDSAVYLCASSSRAPASVQYFGPGTRLTVT.

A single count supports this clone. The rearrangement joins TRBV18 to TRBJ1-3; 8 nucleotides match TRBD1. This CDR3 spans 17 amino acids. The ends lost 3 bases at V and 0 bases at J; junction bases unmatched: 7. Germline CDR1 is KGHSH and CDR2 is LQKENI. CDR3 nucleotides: TGTGCCAGCTCACCGAGCAACAGGGGGACCTCTGGAAACACCATATATTTT. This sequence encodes CASSPSNRGTSGNTIYF.

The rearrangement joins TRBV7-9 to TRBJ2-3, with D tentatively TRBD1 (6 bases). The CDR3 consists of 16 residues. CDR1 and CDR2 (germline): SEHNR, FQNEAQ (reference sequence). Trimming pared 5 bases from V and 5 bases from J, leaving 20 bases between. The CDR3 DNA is TGTGCCAGCAGCACCACCGTTACAGGGCTTGGAGATACGCAGTATTTT. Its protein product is CASSTTVTGLGDTQYF.

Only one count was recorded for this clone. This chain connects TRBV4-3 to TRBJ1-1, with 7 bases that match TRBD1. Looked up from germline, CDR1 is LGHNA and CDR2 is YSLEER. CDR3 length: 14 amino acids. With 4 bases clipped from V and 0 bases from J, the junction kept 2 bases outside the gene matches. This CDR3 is CASSLGQLNTEAFF. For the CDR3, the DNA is TGCGCCAGCAGCCTGGGACAGCTGAACACTGAAGCTTTCTTT.

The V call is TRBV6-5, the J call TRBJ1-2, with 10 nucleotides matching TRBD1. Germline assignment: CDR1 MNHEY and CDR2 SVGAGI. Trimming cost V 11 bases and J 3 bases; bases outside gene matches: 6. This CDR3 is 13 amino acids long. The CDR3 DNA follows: TGTGCCGTAGGGACAGGGGTCTACTATGGCTACACCTTC. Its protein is CAVGTGVYYGYTF.

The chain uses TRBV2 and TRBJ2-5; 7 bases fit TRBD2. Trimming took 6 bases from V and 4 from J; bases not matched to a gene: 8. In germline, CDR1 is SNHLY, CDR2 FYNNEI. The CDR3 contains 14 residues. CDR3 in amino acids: CASRDPREGETQYF. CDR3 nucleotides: TGTGCCAGCAGAGACCCCAGGGAGGGAGAGACCCAGTACTTC.

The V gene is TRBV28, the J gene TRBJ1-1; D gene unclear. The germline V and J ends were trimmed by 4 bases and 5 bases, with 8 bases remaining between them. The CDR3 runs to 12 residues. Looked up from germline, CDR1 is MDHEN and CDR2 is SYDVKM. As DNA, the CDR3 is TGTGCCAGCAGTTACAGTGGAACTGAAGCTTTCTTT. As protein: CASSYSGTEAFF.

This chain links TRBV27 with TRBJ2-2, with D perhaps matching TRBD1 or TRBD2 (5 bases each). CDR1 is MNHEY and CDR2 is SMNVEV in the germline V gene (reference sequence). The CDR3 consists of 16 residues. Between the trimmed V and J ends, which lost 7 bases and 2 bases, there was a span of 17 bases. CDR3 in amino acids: CASTGAPQSNTGELFF. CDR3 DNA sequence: TGTGCCAGCACCGGGGCACCACAGAGTAACACCGGGGAGCTGTTTTTT.

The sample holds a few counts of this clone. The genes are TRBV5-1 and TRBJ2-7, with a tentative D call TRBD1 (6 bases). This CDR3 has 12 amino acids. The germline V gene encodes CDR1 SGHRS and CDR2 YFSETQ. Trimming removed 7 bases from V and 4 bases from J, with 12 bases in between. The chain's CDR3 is CASWRGGYEQYF. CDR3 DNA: TGCGCCAGCTGGCGAGGGGGTTACGAGCAGTACTTC.

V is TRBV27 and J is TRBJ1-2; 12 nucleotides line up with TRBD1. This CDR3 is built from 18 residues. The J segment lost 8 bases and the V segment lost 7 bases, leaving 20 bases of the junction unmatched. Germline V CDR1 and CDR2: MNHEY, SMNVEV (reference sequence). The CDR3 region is CASIAAANLGQGARGYTF. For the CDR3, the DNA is TGTGCCAGCATTGCAGCCGCGAATTTGGGACAGGGGGCGCGAGGCTACACCTTC.

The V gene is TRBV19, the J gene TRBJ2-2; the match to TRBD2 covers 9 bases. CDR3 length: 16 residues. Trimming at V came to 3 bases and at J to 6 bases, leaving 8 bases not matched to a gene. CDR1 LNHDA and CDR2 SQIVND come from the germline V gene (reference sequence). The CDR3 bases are TGTGCCAGTAGTATTGGTTTAGCGGGAGTCGCCGGGGAGCTGTTTTTT. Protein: CASSIGLAGVAGELFF. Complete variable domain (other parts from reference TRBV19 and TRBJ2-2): DGGITQSPKYLFRKEGQNVTLSCEQNLNHDAMYWYRQDPGQGLRLIYYSQIVNDFQKGDIAEGYSVSREKKESFPLTVTSAQKNPTAFYLCASSIGLAGVAGELFFGEGSRLTVL.

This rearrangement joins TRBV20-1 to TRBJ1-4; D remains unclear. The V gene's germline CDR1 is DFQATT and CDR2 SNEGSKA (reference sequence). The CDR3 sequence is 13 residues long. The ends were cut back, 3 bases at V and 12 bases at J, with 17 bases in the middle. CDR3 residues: CSASQSGVVELFF. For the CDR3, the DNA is TGCAGTGCTAGTCAATCTGGGGTTGTGGAACTGTTTTTT.

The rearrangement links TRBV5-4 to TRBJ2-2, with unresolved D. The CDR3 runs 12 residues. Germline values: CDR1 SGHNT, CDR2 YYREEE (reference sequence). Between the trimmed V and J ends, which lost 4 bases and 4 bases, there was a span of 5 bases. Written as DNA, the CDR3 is TGTGCCAGCAGCCCTGGCACCGGGGAGCTGTTTTTT. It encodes CASSPGTGELFF.

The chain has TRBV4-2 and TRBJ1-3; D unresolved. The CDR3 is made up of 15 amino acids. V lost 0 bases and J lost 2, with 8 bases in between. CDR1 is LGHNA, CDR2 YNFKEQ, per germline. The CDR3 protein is CASSQDAGAGNTIYF. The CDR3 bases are TGTGCCAGCAGCCAAGATGCGGGAGCTGGAAACACCATATATTTT.

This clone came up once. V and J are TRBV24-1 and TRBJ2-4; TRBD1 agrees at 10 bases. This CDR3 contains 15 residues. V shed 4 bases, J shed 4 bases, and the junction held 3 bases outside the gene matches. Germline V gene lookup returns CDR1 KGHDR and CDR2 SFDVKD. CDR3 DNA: TGTGCCACCAGTGACCAGGGACAGGGGAAAAACATTCAGTACTTC. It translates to CATSDQGQGKNIQYF.

CDR3 nucleotides: TGTGCCAGCAGCCAGGATCCTACGGGCAATCAGCCCCAGCATTTT. Translating gives CASSQDPTGNQPQHF. This chain links TRBV9 with TRBJ1-5, with D hard to call. Trimming pared 4 bases from V and 2 bases from J, leaving 13 bases between. This CDR3 region has 15 residues. Germline assignment: CDR1 SGDLS and CDR2 YYNGEE.

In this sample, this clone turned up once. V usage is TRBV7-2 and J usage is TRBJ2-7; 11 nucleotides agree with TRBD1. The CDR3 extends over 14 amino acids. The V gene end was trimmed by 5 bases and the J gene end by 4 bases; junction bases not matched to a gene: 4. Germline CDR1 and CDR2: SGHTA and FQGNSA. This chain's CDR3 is CASSTGTGGYEQYF. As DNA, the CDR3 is TGTGCCAGCAGCACCGGGACAGGGGGATACGAGCAGTACTTC.

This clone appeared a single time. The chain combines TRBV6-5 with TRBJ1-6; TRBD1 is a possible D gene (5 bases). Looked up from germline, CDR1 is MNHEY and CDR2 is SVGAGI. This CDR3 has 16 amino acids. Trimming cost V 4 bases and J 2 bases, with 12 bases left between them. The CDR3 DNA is TGTGCCAGCAGTTCTCAGGGTGTAGCCTATAATTCACCCCTCCACTTT. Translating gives CASSSQGVAYNSPLHF.

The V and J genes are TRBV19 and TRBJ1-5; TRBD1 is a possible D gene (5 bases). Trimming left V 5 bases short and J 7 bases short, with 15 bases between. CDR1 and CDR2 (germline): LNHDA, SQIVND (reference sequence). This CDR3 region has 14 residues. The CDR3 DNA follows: TGTGCCAGTAGTCAGGGCTCCGCAGGCCAGCCCCAGCATTTT. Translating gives CASSQGSAGQPQHF.

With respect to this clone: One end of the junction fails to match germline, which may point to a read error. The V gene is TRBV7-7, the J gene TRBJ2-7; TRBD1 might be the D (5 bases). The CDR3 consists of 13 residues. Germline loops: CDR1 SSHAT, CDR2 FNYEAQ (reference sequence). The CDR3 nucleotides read TGTGCTAGCAGCCCCGGCAGGGCTAACGAGCAGTACTTC. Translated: CASSPGRANEQYF.

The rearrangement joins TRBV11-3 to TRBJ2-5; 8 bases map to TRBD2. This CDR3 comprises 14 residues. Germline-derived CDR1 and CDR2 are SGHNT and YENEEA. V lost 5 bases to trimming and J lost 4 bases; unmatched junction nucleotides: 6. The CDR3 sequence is CASSTRGGGETQYF. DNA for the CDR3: TGTGCCAGCAGCACCCGGGGGGGTGGAGAGACCCAGTACTTC.

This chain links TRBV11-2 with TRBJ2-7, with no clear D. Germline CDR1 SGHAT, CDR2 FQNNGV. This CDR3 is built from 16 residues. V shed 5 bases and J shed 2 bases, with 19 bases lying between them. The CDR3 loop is CASSLGVGWTPYEQYF. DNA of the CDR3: TGTGCCAGCAGCCTAGGAGTCGGTTGGACCCCCTACGAGCAGTACTTC. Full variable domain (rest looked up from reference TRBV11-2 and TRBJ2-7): EAGVAQSPRYKIIEKRQSVAFWCNPISGHATLYWYQQILGQGPKLLIQFQNNGVVDDSQLPKDRFSAERLKGVDSTLKIQPAKLEDSAVYLCASSLGVGWTPYEQYFGPGTRLTVT.

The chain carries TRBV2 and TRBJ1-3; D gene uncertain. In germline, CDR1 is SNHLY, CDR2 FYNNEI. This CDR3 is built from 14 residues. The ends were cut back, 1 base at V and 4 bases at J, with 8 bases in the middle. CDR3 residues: CASSEGPRGNTIYF. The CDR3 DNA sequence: TGTGCCAGCAGTGAAGGCCCGAGGGGAAACACCATATATTTT. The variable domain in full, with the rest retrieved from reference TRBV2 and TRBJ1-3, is EPEVTQTPSHQVTQMGQEVILRCVPISNHLYFYWYRQILGQKVEFLVSFYNNEISEKSEIFDDQFSVERPDGSNFTLKIRSTKLEDSAMYFCASSEGPRGNTIYFGEGSWLTVV.